The next 9 T cell receptor beta chains were all read from a single sample in a study of T cells expressing NK-cell markers (dated by TCRdb to between 2020 and 2021). To prepare the library, 5' RACE was applied. Sequencer: Illumina HiSeq 2000. The reads went through TCRdb reprocessing, and each CDR3 protein sequence gets one entry with no DNA. The table kept for this sample lists 130,000 to 150,000 distinct CDR3 sequences. The ten top clones hold approximately 12% of the sample. The sample taken for sequencing was blood T cells: a sorted CD56 or NKG2C T cell subset, CD4+ or CD8+ T cells, or bulk PBMC T cells (not recorded which). Receptor source: a man younger than 35 in good health. Donor details come from another sample of the same person, matched by shared clones.

The gene calls are TRBV10-3 and TRBJ2-6; there is no DNA to check the TCRdb D call of TRBD1. Per the germline V gene, CDR1 is ENHRY and CDR2 is SYGVKD. The length of the CDR3 is 16 residues. Here the CDR3 reads CASGTGETSGANVLTF.

The chain employs TRBV9 and TRBJ2-7; TCRdb gives TRBD2 as the D gene, but with no DNA this cannot be confirmed. CDR1 and CDR2 from the germline V gene are SGDLS and YYNGEE. The CDR3 is 13 amino acids. The CDR3 protein is CASSASGSYEQYF.

This chain links TRBV7-9 with TRBJ2-3; the D call from TCRdb, TRBD2, cannot be confirmed without DNA. CDR1 and CDR2 (germline): SEHNR, FQNEAQ (reference sequence). CDR3 size: 15 residues. This CDR3 reads CASSWGLAFSDTQYF.

The rearrangement links TRBV12-3 or TRBV12-4 to TRBJ2-6; TCRdb's D call of TRBD1 is untestable without DNA. The CDR3 has 15 residues. The CDR3 sequence: CASSLAGVRANVLTF.

V and J are TRBV7-8 and TRBJ2-4; the TCRdb call, TRBD1, lacks DNA for checking. In germline, CDR1 is SGHVS, CDR2 FQNEAQ. The CDR3 totals 15 residues. This chain's CDR3 is CASSFRQGPEDIQYF.

The chain recombines TRBV6-1 with TRBJ1-6; without DNA, the TCRdb call of TRBD1 cannot be checked. The germline gives CDR1 MNHNS, CDR2 SASEGT. The CDR3 length is 14 residues. CDR3 sequence reads: CASSPTGKGSPLHF.

This sequence joins TRBV7-2 and TRBJ2-7. The CDR3 has 13 amino acids. Germline values: CDR1 SGHTA, CDR2 FQGNSA. The CDR3 sequence: CASSRTSSYEQYF.

The chain carries TRBV11-2 and TRBJ1-2. The CDR3 loop spans 16 amino acids. Germline-derived CDR1 and CDR2 are SGHAT and FQNNGV. CDR3 sequence: CASSPWAGSEGGGYTF.

V is TRBV20-1 and J is TRBJ1-2; no DNA is available, so the TRBD1 call from TCRdb remains unchecked. The CDR3 sequence is 15 residues long. Germline lookup yields CDR1 DFQATT and CDR2 SNEGSKA (reference sequence). This CDR3 reads CSARKDRDKNYGYTF.